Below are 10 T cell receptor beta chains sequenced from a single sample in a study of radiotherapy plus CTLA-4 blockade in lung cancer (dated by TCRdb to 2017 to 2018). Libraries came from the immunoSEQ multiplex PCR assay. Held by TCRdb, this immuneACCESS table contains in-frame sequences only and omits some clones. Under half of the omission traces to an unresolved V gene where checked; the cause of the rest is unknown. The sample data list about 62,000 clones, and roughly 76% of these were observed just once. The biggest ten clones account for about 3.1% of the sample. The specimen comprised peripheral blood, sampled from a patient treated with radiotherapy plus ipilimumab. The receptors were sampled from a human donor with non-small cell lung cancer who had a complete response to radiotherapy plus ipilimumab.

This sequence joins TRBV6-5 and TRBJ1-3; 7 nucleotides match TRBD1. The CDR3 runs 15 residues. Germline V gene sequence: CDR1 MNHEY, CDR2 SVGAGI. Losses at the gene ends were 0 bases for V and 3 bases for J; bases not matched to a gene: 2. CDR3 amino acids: CASSYSWTGGNTIYF. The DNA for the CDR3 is TGTGCCAGCAGTTACTCCTGGACAGGTGGAAACACCATATATTTT.

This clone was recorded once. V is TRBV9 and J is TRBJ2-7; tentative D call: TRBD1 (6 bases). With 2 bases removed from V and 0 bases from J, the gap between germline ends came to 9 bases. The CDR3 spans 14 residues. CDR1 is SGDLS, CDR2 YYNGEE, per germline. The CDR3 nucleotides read TGTGCCAGCAGCGTGGGACAAAGCTCCTACGAGCAGTACTTC. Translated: CASSVGQSSYEQYF.

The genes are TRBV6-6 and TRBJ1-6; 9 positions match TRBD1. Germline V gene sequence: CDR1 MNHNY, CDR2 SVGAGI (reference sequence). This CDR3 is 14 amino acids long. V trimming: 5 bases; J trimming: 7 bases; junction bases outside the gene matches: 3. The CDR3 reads CASSDRGSNSPLHF. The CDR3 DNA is TGTGCCAGCAGTGACAGGGGGTCAAATTCACCCCTCCACTTT.

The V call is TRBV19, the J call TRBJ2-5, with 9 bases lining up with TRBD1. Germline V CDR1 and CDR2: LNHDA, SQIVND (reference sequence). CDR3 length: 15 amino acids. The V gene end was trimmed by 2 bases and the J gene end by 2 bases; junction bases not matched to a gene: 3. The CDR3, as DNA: TGTGCCAGTAGTATACGGGGACAGGGTCAAGAGACCCAGTACTTC. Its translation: CASSIRGQGQETQYF.

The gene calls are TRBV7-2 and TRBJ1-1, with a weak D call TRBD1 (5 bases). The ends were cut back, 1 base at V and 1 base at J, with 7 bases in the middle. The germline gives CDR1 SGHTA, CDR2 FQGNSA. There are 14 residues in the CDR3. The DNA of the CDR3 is TGTGCCAGCAGCTTAGAGCAGGGGAACACTGAAGCTTTCTTT. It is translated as CASSLEQGNTEAFF.

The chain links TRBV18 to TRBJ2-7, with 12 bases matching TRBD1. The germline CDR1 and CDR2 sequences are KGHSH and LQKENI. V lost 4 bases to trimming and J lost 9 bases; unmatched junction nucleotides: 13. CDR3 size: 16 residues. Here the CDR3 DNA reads TGTGCCAGCTCACTGACAAAGGGACAGGGGGCTGATGTGCAGTACTTC. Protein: CASSLTKGQGADVQYF.

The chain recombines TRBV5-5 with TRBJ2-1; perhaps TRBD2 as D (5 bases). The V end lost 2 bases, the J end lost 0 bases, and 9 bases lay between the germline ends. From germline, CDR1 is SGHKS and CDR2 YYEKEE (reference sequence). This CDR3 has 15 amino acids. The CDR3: CASSFYRGSYNEQFF. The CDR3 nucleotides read TGTGCCAGCAGCTTCTATCGGGGCTCCTACAATGAGCAGTTCTTC.

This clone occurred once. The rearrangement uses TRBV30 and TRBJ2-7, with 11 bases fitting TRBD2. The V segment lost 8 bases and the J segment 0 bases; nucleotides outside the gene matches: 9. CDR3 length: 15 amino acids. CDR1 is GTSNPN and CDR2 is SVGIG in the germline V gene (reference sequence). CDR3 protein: CAGDSGGASSYEQYF. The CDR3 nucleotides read TGTGCCGGGGATAGCGGGGGGGCGAGCTCCTACGAGCAGTACTTC. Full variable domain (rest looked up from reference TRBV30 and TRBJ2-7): SQTIHQWPATLVQPVGSPLSLECTVEGTSNPNLYWYRQAAGRGLQLLFYSVGIGQISSEVPQNLSASRPQDRQFILSSKKLLLSDSGFYLCAGDSGGASSYEQYFGPGTRLTVT.

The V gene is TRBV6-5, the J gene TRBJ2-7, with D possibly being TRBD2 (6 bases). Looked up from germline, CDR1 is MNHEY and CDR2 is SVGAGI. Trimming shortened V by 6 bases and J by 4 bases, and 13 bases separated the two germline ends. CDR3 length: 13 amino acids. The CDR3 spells CASRRPGVYEQYF. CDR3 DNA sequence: TGTGCCAGCAGGCGCCCGGGGGTATACGAGCAGTACTTC.

CDR3 coding DNA: TGTGCCAGCAGGATACTAGCGGGACCCCTTAGAGAGCAGTTCTTC. Residues: CASRILAGPLREQFF. V gene TRBV2 combines with J gene TRBJ2-1, with 10 nucleotides matching TRBD2. Germline V gene sequence: CDR1 SNHLY, CDR2 FYNNEI. CDR3 length equals 15 residues. V shed 6 bases and J 10 bases; nucleotides not matched to a gene: 12.